This paragraph reports one T cell receptor beta chain. Its antigen is not identified. TCRdb's table, derived via immunoSEQ multiplex PCR, lists solely in-frame clones and lacks some. This repertoire shows 440,000 or so clones, about nine tenths found once; its top ten account for around 1.6%. This CDR3 spans 13 amino acids. Per germline, CDR1 MNHEY and CDR2 SMNVEV (reference sequence). V lost 8 bases and J lost 0, with 11 bases in between. These data originate in a study of Ad26.COV2.S vaccination and SARS-CoV-2 variants. For the study at large: Ad26.COV2.S shots went into the muscle once or twice, 56 days apart.

The treatment here: 19 received Ad26.COV2.S at low or high dose, single or two shots; several received placebo; per-sample allocation not given. The study sampled participants on day 63 after the first vaccine or placebo injection. Immunization relied on an Ad26 vector, which expressed Wuhan-strain SARS-CoV-2 spike. General study results and limits: Responses of T cells in total may have been underestimated by the TCR breadth and depth analyses.

The V gene is TRBV27, the J gene TRBJ2-7, with D perhaps TRBD1 (5 bases). The clonotype comes from a person aged 18-60 years who received the Ad26.COV2.S COVID-19 vaccine or a placebo. The starting material was peripheral blood, obtained in a trial of Ad26.COV2.S vaccine versus placebo. The DNA of the CDR3 is TGTGCCAGCTCTCAAGACAGCTCCTACGAGCAGTACTTC. This gives the protein CASSQDSSYEQYF.